This T cell receptor beta chain emerged from a study of Ad26.COV2.S vaccination and SARS-CoV-2 variants. Points from the study as a whole: Measurements of TCR breadth and depth may have given underestimates of the total T cell responses.

Details on this clone: The antigen remains undetermined.

As to treatment: some 20 received Ad26.COV2.S at low or high dose, single or two shots; 5 received placebo; per-sample allocation not given. It was on day 63 after the first vaccine or placebo injection that samples were taken. The assay was immunoSEQ multiplex PCR, and TCRdb's table has in-frame clones only and misses some. The sample has hundreds of thousands of clones, roughly 81% seen once. Trimming pared 0 bases from V and 7 bases from J, leaving 10 bases between. The CDR3 contains 15 residues. Germline assignment: CDR1 MNHEY and CDR2 SMNVEV (reference sequence). Specimen: peripheral blood, collected in a trial of Ad26.COV2.S vaccine versus placebo. The genes are TRBV27 and TRBJ1-6; D uncertain. The sequence came from a person between 18 and 59 years old who received the Ad26.COV2.S COVID-19 vaccine or a placebo. In DNA form, the CDR3 reads TGTGCCAGCAGTTTATCGTGGCAGTCAAATTCACCCCTCCACTTT. Protein sequence: CASSLSWQSNSPLHF.